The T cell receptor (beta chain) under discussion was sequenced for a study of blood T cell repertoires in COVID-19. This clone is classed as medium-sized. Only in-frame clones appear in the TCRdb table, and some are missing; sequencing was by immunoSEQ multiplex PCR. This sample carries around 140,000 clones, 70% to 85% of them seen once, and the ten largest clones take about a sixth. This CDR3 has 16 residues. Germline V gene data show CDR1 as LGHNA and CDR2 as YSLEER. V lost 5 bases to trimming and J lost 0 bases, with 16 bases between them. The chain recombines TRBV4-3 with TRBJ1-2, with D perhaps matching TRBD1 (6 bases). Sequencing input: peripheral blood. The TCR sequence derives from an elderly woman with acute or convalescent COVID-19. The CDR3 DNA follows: TGCGCCAGCAGCGATGCCGGGACATCAGCTAACTATGGCTACACCTTC. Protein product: CASSDAGTSANYGYTF.